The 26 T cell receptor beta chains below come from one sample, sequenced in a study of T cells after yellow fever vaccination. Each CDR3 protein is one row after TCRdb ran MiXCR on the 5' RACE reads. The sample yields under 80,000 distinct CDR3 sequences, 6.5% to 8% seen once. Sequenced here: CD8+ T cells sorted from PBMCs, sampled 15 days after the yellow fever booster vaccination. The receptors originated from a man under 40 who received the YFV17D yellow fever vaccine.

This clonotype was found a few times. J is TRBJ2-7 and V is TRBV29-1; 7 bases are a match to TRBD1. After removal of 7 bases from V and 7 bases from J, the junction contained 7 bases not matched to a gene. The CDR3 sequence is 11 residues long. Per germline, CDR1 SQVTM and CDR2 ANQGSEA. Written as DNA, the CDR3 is TGCAGCGGTCTACAGGGGCGAGAGCAGTACTTC. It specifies CSGLQGREQYF.

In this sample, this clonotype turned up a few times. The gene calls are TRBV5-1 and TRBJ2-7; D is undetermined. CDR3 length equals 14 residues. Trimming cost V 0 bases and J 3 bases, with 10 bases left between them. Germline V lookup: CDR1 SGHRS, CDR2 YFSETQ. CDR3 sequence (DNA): TGCGCCAGCAGCTTGGGTGGTTATATCTACGAGCAGTACTTC. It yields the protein CASSLGGYIYEQYF.

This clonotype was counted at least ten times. The CDR3, as DNA: TGTGCCAGCAGCTCGGGACAGGGCGTAGGTTCACCCCTCCACTTT. This sequence encodes CASSSGQGVGSPLHF. The chain carries TRBV9 and TRBJ1-6; 9 nucleotides align to TRBD1. The V gene end was trimmed by 4 bases and the J gene end by 9 bases; junction bases not matched to a gene: 8. CDR1 is SGDLS, CDR2 YYNGEE, per germline. The CDR3 consists of 15 residues.

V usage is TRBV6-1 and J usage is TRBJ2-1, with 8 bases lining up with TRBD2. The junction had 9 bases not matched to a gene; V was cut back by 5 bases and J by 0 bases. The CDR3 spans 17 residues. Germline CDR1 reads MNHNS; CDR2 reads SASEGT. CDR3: CASSSLWGTSSYNEQFF. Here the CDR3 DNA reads TGTGCCAGCAGTAGTCTTTGGGGGACTAGCTCCTACAATGAGCAGTTCTTC.

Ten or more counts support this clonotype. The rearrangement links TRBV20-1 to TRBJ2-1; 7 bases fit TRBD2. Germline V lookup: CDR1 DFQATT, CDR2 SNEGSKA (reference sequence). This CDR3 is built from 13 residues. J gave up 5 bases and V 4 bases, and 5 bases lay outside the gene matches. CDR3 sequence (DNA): TGCAGTGCTAAGTGGCTAGCGGACAATGAGCAGTTCTTC. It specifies CSAKWLADNEQFF.

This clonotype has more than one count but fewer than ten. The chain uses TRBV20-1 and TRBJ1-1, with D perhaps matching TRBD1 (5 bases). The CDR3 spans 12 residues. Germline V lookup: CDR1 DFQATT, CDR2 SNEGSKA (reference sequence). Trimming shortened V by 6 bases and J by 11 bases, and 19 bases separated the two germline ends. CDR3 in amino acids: CSAVPGTPVAFF. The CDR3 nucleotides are TGCAGTGCGGTTCCAGGGACCCCCGTTGCTTTCTTT.

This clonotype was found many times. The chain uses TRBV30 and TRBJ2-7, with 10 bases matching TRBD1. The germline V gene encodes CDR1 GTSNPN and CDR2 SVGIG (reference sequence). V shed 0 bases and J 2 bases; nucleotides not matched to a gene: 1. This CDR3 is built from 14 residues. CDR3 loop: CAWSVGTGAYEQYF. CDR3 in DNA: TGTGCCTGGAGTGTCGGGACAGGGGCCTACGAGCAGTACTTC.

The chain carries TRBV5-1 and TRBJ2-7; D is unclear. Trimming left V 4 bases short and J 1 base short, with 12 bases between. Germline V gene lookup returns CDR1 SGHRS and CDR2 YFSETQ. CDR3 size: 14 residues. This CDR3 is CASSPYTASYEQYF. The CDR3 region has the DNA TGCGCCAGCAGCCCCTATACTGCATCCTACGAGCAGTACTTC.

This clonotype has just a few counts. This chain's CDR3 is CASSRLAKGDEQFF. As DNA, the CDR3 is TGTGCCAGCAGCCGACTAGCCAAGGGGGATGAGCAGTTCTTC. The chain uses TRBV7-9 and TRBJ2-1, with D possibly being TRBD2 (7 bases). CDR1 is SEHNR and CDR2 is FQNEAQ in the germline V gene (reference sequence). V was cut by 5 bases and J by 8 bases, with 16 bases left in between. The CDR3 is made up of 14 amino acids.

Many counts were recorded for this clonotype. The CDR3 reads CASSQGLIGYEQYF. The CDR3, as DNA: TGTGCCAGCAGCCAAGGCCTAATCGGCTACGAGCAGTACTTC. The rearrangement uses TRBV4-2 and TRBJ2-7, with unresolved D. Germline CDR1 is LGHNA and CDR2 is YNFKEQ. This CDR3 contains 14 residues. Trimming stripped 1 base from V and 3 bases from J, with 10 bases between.

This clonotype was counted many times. CDR3: CASSLNSGTAMHGELFF. The CDR3 coding sequence is TGTGCCAGCAGTTTAAACTCTGGGACGGCGATGCACGGGGAGCTGTTTTTT. This sequence joins TRBV6-5 and TRBJ2-2; D assignment may be TRBD1 or TRBD2 (5 bases each). The CDR3 consists of 17 residues. CDR1 and CDR2 from the germline V gene are MNHEY and SVGAGI. The germline V and J ends were trimmed by 4 bases and 7 bases, with 22 bases remaining between them.

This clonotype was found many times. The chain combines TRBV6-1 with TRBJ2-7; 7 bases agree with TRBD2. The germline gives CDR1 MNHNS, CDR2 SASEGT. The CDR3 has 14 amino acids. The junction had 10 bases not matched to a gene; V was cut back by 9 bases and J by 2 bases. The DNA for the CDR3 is TGTGCCAGTGGGTGGGAGGGAGATACCTACGAGCAGTACTTC. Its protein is CASGWEGDTYEQYF.

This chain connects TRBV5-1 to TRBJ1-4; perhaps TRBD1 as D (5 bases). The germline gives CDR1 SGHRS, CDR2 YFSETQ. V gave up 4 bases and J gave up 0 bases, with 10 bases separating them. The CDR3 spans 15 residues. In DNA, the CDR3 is TGCGCCAGCAGCGGCGGGACGACAACTAATGAAAAACTGTTTTTT. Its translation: CASSGGTTTNEKLFF.

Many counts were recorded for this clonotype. This CDR3 reads CSASSTSGSHNEQFF. CDR3 sequence (DNA): TGCAGTGCTAGTAGCACTAGCGGGAGCCACAATGAGCAGTTCTTC. The chain carries TRBV20-1 and TRBJ2-1, with 11 positions matching TRBD2. The germline V gene encodes CDR1 DFQATT and CDR2 SNEGSKA (reference sequence). V lost 3 bases and J lost 5; bases outside the gene matches: 6. The CDR3 has 15 amino acids.

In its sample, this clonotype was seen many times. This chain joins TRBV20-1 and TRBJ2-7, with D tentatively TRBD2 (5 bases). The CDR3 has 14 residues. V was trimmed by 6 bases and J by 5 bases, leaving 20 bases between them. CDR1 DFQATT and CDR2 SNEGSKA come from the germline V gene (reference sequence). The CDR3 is CSAEAPGSDDEQYF. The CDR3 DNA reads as TGCAGTGCAGAAGCTCCGGGGTCGGACGACGAGCAGTACTTC.

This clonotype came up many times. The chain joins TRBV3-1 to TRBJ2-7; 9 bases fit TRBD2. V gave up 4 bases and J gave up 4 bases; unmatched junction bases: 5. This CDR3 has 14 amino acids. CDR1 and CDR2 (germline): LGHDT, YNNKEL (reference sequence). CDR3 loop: CASSPTSGYYEQYF. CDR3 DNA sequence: TGTGCCAGCAGCCCCACTAGCGGGTATTACGAGCAGTACTTC.

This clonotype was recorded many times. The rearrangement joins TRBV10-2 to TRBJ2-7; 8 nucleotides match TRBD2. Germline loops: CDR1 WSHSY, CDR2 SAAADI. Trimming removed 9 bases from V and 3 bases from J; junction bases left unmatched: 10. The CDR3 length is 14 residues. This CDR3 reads CARAGGFGGYEQYF. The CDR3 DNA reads TGCGCCAGGGCGGGAGGATTTGGGGGCTACGAGCAGTACTTC.

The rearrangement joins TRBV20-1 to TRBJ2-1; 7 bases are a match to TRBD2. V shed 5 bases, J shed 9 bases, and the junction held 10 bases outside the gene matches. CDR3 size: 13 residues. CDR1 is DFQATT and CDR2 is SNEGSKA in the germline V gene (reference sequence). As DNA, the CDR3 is TGCAGTGCTCAGGGAGGGCTCGCTGGTGAGCAGTTCTTC. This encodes CSAQGGLAGEQFF.

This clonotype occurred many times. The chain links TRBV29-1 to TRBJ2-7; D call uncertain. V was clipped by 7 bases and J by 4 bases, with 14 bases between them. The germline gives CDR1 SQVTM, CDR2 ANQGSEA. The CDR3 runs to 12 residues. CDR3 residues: CSATSGTYEQYF. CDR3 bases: TGCAGCGCAACTTCTGGAACGTACGAGCAGTACTTC.

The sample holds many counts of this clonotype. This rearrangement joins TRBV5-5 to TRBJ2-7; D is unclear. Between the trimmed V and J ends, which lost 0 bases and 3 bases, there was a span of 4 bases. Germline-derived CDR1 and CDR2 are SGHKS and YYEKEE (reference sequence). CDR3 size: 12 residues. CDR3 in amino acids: CASSLASYEQYF. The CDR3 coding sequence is TGTGCCAGCAGCTTGGCTAGCTACGAGCAGTACTTC.

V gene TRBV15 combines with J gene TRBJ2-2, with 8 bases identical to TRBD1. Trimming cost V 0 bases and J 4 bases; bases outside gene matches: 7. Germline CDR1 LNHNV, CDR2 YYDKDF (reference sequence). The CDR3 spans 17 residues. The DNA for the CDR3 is TGTGCCACCAGCAGAGATCGTAGGACAGGGACCACCGGGGAGCTGTTTTTT. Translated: CATSRDRRTGTTGELFF.

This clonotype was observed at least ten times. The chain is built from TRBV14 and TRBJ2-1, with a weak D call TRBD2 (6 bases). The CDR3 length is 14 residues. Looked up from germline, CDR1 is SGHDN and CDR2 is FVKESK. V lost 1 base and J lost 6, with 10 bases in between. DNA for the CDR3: TGTGCCAGCAGCCAAGGGTGGGGAGGCAATGAGCAGTTCTTC. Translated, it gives CASSQGWGGNEQFF.

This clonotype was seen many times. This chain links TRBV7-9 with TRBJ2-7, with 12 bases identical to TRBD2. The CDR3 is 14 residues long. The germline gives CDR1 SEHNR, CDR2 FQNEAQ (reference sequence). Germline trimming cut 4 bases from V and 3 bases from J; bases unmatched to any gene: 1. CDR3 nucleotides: TGTGCCAGCAGCTCGACTAGCGGGAGCTACGAGCAGTACTTC. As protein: CASSSTSGSYEQYF.

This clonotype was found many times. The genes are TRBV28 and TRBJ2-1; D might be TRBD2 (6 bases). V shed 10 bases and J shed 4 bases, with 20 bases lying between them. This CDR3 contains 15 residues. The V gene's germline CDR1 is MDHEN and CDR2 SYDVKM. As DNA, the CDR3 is TGTGCCACGCGCATAGGAGTAGCGGTATACAATGAGCAGTTCTTC. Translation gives CATRIGVAVYNEQFF.

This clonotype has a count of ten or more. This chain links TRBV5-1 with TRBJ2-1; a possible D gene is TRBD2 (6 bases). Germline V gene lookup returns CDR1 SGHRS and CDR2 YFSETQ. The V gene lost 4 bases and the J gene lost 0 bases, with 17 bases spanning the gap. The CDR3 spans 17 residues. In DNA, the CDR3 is TGCGCCAGCAGCGGGTACCTAGCGTCGAGCTCCTACAATGAGCAGTTCTTC. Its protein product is CASSGYLASSSYNEQFF.

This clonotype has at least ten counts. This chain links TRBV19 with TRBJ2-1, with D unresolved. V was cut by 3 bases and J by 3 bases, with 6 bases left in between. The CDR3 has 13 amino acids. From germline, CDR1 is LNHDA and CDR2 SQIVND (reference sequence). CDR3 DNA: TGTGCCAGTAGTATCCAGCACTACAATGAGCAGTTCTTC. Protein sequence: CASSIQHYNEQFF.